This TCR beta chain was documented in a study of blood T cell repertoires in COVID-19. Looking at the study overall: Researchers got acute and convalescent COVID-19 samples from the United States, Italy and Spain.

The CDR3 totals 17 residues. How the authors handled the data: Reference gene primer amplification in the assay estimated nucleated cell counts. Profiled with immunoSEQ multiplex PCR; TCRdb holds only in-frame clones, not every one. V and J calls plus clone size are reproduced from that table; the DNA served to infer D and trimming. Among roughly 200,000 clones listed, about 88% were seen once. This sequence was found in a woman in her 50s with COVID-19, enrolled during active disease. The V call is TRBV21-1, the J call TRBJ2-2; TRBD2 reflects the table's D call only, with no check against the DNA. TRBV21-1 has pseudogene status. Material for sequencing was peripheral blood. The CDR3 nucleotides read TGTGCCAGCAGCAAAATGATTCGGGGGACTAACACCGGGGAGCTGTTTTTT. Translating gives CASSKMIRGTNTGELFF.